Given below is one TCR beta chain in context. Its antigen specificity is not known. Per-base qualities were not stored, and no clone one base away is much larger. V is pared back by 1 base and J by 9 bases, with 10 bases lying between the germline termini. Per the germline V gene, SGHDN is the CDR1 and FVKESK is the CDR2. The cysteine opens and the phenylalanine closes a CDR3 of 13 amino acids. Just the 39-base CDR3 DNA is kept, in frame starting at base 1. TCRbeta CDR3 regions were amplified from genomic DNA by means of the immunoSEQ Assay, a bias-controlled multiplex PCR. The authors' pipeline ran thus. Within the assay, amplification of reference gene primers was used to estimate how many nucleated cells each sample contained. Sequence reads were collapsed and filtered to measure the absolute abundance of every unique TCRbeta CDR3 rearrangement. For each sample, productive Simpson clonality was calculated as the square root of Simpson's diversity index over productive rearrangements. The table was pulled from immuneACCESS by TCRdb, which kept in-frame rearrangements only. Such tables lose some clones; where checked, under half of the loss comes from unresolved V genes, and the rest has no known cause. That table is the source of V, J and clone size, and D and trimming were worked out from the DNA. In this sample the table shows 90,000 to 140,000 clones, 85% of which occur a single time. The top ten constitute around 4.1% of the sample.

This sample is drawn from a study of blood T cell repertoires in COVID-19 (TCRdb year 2020). Regarding the complete study: Samples covering the acute and convalescent phases of COVID-19 were provided by collaborators in the United States, Italy and Spain. The samples were drawn from the first 160 participants of the ongoing ImmuneRACE study and from 1,254 subjects provided by 6 global collaborators. The repertoires were released in a freely available public database meant as a resource for research on the immune response to SARS-CoV-2. Subjects who had been exposed to COVID-19, were actively infected with it, or had recovered from it provided the deeply sampled blood TCRbeta repertoires that made up the dataset. Where available, HLA class I and class II types were obtained from metadata supplied by the sample provider rather than from assay-based typing. The material from the prospective study consisted of cDNA or gDNA derived from T cells, B-cell-depleted T cells, or PBMCs. Nearly every sample came with metadata listing a de-identified subject ID, COVID-19 status, age in years and sex.

The collaborating institutions used their own protocols to collect whole blood in K2EDTA tubes. For TCRbeta analysis, collaborator samples were shipped as frozen whole blood, as isolated PBMCs, or as DNA extracted from either sample type. Overall study outcomes, separate from this receptor: How much clinical and demographic metadata was included differed by source and by participant, and the metadata was provided uncurated.

The sample comprised peripheral blood. This clonotype originated in a man aged 50 to 60 with acute or convalescent COVID-19. The rearranged chain carries TRBV14 and TRBJ2-1; the D gene is unclear. The sequenced DNA: TGTGCCAGCAGCCAAGTTTCGGTTGGTGAGCAGTTCTTC. The encoded protein is CASSQVSVGEQFF.